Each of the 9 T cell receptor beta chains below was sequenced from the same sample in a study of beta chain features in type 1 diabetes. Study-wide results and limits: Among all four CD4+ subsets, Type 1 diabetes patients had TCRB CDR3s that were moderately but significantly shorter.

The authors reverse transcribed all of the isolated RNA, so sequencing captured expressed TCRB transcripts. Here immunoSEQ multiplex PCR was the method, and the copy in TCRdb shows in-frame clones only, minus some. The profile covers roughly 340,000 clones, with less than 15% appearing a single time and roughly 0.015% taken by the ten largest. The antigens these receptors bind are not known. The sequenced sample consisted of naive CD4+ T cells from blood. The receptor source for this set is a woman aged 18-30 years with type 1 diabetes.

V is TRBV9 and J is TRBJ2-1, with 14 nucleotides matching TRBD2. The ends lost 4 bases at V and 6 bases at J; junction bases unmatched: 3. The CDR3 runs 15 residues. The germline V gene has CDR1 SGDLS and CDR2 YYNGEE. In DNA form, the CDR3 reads TGTGCCAGCAGCATCGGACTAGCGGGAGGCAATGAGCAGTTCTTC. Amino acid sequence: CASSIGLAGGNEQFF. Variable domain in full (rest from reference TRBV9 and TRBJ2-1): DSGVTQTPKHLITATGQRVTLRCSPRSGDLSVYWYQQSLDQGLQFLIQYYNGEERAKGNILERFSAQQFPDLHSELNLSSLELGDSALYFCASSIGLAGGNEQFFGPGTRLTVL.

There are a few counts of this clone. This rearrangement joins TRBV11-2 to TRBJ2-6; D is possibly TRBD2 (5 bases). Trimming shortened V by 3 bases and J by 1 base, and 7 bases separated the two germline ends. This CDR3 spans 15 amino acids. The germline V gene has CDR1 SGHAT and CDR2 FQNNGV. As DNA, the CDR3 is TGTGCCAGCAGCTTCTCGGGGTCTGGGGCCAACGTCCTGACTTTC. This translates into CASSFSGSGANVLTF.

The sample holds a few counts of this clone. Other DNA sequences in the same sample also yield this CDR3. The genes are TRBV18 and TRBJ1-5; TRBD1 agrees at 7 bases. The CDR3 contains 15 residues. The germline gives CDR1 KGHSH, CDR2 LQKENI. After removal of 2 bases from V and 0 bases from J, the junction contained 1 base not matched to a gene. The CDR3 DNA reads TGTGCCAGCTCACCAACAGGGGATAGCAATCAGCCCCAGCATTTT. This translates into CASSPTGDSNQPQHF.

The CDR3 nucleotides are TGCGCCAGCAGCTTTCCTACTAGACAAGAGACCCAGTACTTC. Its protein is CASSFPTRQETQYF. The chain couples TRBV5-1 to TRBJ2-5; possibly TRBD2 for D (5 bases). The ends were cut back, 2 bases at V and 2 bases at J, with 10 bases in the middle. The germline V gene has CDR1 SGHRS and CDR2 YFSETQ. This CDR3 contains 14 residues.

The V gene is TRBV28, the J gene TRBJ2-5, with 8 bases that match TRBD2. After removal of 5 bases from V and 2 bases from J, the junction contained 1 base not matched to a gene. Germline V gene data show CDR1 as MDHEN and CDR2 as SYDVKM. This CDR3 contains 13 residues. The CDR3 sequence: CASSRGGQETQYF. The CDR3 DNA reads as TGTGCCAGCAGTCGGGGGGGACAAGAGACCCAGTACTTC.

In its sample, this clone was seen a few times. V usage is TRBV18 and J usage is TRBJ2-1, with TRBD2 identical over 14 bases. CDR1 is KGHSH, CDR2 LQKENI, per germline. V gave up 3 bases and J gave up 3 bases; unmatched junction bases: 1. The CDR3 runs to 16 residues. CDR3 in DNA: TGTGCCAGCTCACCCGGGACTAGCGGGGGCTACAATGAGCAGTTCTTC. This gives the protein CASSPGTSGGYNEQFF.

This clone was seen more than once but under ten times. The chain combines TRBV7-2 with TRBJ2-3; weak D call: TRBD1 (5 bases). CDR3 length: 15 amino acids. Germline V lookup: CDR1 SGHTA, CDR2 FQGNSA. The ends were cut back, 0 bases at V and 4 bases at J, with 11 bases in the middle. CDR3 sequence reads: CASSLAARGSDTQYF. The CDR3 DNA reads TGTGCCAGCAGCTTAGCGGCTAGGGGCTCAGATACGCAGTATTTT.

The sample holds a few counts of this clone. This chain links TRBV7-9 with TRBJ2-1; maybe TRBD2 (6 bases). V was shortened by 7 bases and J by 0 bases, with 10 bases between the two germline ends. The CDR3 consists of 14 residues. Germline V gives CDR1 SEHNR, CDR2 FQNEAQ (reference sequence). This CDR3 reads CASKDGSSYNEQFF. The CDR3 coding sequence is TGTGCCAGCAAAGACGGGAGCTCCTACAATGAGCAGTTCTTC. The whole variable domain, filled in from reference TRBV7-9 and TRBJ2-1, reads DTGVSQNPRHKITKRGQNVTFRCDPISEHNRLYWYRQTLGQGPEFLTYFQNEAQLEKSRLLSDRFSAERPKGSFSTLEIQRTEQGDSAMYLCASKDGSSYNEQFFGPGTRLTVL.

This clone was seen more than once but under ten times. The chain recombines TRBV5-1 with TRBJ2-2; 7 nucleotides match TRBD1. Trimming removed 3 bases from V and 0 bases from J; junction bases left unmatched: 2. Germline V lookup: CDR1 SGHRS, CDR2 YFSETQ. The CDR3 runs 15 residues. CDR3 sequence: CASSSGQTNTGELFF. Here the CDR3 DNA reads TGCGCCAGCAGCTCGGGACAGACGAACACCGGGGAGCTGTTTTTT.